This T cell receptor beta chain was obtained from a study of cytomegalovirus exposure and HLA in healthy donors. Study-level results: The study listed approximately 160 cytomegalovirus-associated TCR beta chains. A missense DCLRE1C variant was associated with V- and J-gene trimming of TCR beta chains in a later analysis, and an independent cohort replicated the association. Analyzed later, association rates of TCRs varied across HLA loci, with DRB1 most and HLA-C fewest. HLA alleles showed associations with about 17,000 TCR beta sequences in a later analysis, at a 0.05 false discovery rate.

The CDR3 runs 13 residues. The V end was cut by 2 bases, the J end by 5 bases, with 6 bases between. Germline loops: CDR1 MRHNA, CDR2 SNTAGT. 13 Jbeta primers and 60 Vbeta primers were used for the PCR. The protocol was immunoSEQ multiplex PCR, while the TCRdb copy is restricted to in-frame clones and leaves out a portion. The table records under 200,000 clones, approximately 85% of them present only once. Details on this clone: Its antigen is as yet unknown. The identical CDR3 is also encoded by other nucleotide sequences in the sample.

The sequencing sample was made of PBMCs. The V gene is TRBV6-4, the J gene TRBJ2-2, with D perhaps matching TRBD1 (6 bases). This clonotype was sampled from a girl aged 2 to 9 in good health and CMV-seropositive. Written as DNA, the CDR3 is TGTGCCAGCAGTGACAGGGGGACCGGGGAGCTGTTTTTT. The encoded protein is CASSDRGTGELFF.